These 20 T cell receptor beta chains originate from one sample sequenced in a study of cytomegalovirus exposure and HLA in healthy donors (dated by TCRdb to the late 2010s). Libraries were constructed by the immunoSEQ multiplex PCR assay. A mixture of 60 forward primers for TCR Vbeta segments and 13 reverse primers for TCR Jbeta segments was used in the multiplex PCR. TCRdb retrieved this table from immuneACCESS and kept in-frame rearrangements only. Not all clones are present; in checked studies, unresolved V genes account for under half, and no reason is known for the remainder. The table for this sample records 150,000 to 200,000 clones. Of the sample, 0.79% is held by the ten largest clones. Sample: PBMCs. These receptor sequences come from a woman aged 18-30 years in good health and CMV-seropositive.

The rearrangement uses TRBV18 and TRBJ1-1; D not certain. Germline assignment: CDR1 KGHSH and CDR2 LQKENI. Trimming took off 6 bases at V and 3 bases at J, with 14 bases between the two ends. The CDR3 runs 14 residues. The DNA of the CDR3 is TGTGCCAGCTCCATATCCCGAAGCGACACTGAAGCTTTCTTT. It translates to CASSISRSDTEAFF.

V gene TRBV5-4 combines with J gene TRBJ2-7; 7 bases match TRBD1. Unmatched junction bases numbered 12, after V lost 1 base and J lost 2 bases. Germline assignment: CDR1 SGHNT and CDR2 YYREEE (reference sequence). CDR3 size: 17 residues. The CDR3 loop reads CASSLRKGAGDPYEQYF. The CDR3 coding sequence is TGTGCCAGCAGCTTGCGTAAGGGGGCCGGAGATCCCTACGAGCAGTACTTC.

The V call is TRBV6-5, the J call TRBJ1-6; 8 bases match TRBD1. The CDR3 contains 14 residues. The ends lost 4 bases at V and 9 bases at J; junction bases unmatched: 5. Germline V CDR1 and CDR2: MNHEY, SVGAGI. The CDR3 region is CASSFRQGASPLHF. As DNA, the CDR3 is TGTGCCAGCAGTTTTCGGCAGGGGGCTTCACCCCTCCACTTT.

The V call is TRBV10-3, the J call TRBJ1-1; D is ambiguous. Germline V gene lookup returns CDR1 ENHRY and CDR2 SYGVKD. V lost 5 bases, J lost 4 bases, and 8 bases lay in between. This CDR3 has 12 residues. The CDR3 DNA follows: TGTGCCATCAGTCAGATCCCCACTGAAGCTTTCTTT. Translation: CAISQIPTEAFF.

The V gene is TRBV5-6, the J gene TRBJ2-3; 7 bases align to TRBD2. Germline V gives CDR1 SGHDT, CDR2 YYEEEE. With V trimmed by 4 bases and J by 11 bases, 7 bases remained unmatched. There are 12 residues in the CDR3. CDR3 bases: TGTGCCAGCAGCCTCGATCGCGGGGGGCAGTATTTT. This translates into CASSLDRGGQYF. Full variable domain (rest looked up from reference TRBV5-6 and TRBJ2-3): DAGVTQSPTHLIKTRGQQVTLRCSPKSGHDTVSWYQQALGQGPQFIFQYYEEEERQRGNFPDRFSGHQFPNYSSELNVNALLLGDSALYLCASSLDRGGQYFGPGTRLTVL.

The chain is built from TRBV6-5 and TRBJ1-4, with D uncertain. CDR1 is MNHEY and CDR2 is SVGAGI in the germline V gene. This CDR3 contains 14 residues. The ends were cut back, 6 bases at V and 4 bases at J, with 12 bases in the middle. The CDR3 sequence: CASSPRSLNEKLFF. The CDR3 DNA follows: TGTGCCAGCAGCCCTCGGTCCCTTAATGAAAAACTGTTTTTT.

The V gene is TRBV5-1, the J gene TRBJ1-4; no clear D gene. The CDR3 spans 16 residues. Germline values: CDR1 SGHRS, CDR2 YFSETQ. V was shortened by 4 bases and J by 4 bases, with 17 bases between the two germline ends. CDR3 nucleotide sequence: TGCGCCAGCAGCATAAAGGGAGATCTGGGTAATGAAAAACTGTTTTTT. Its protein product is CASSIKGDLGNEKLFF.

The rearrangement uses TRBV2 and TRBJ2-5; D remains ambiguous. The J call is in doubt because the DNA end fits TRBJ2-7 better. CDR3 length equals 16 residues. Germline CDR1 and CDR2: SNHLY and FYNNEI. The CDR3 here is CASSETYTNRNYEQYF. CDR3 nucleotide sequence: TGTGCCAGCAGTGAGACTTACACCAACCGAAACTACGAGCAGTACTTC.

The chain joins TRBV5-4 to TRBJ2-3; the D gene is possibly TRBD2 (6 bases). CDR1 is SGHNT, CDR2 YYREEE, per germline (reference sequence). V lost 0 bases, J lost 7 bases, and 15 bases lay in between. The CDR3 contains 15 residues. CDR3 nucleotide sequence: TGTGCCAGCAGCTTGGCTGGGGGTGGGAGGCATACGCAGTATTTT. Its protein product is CASSLAGGGRHTQYF.

CDR3 residues: CASSGTSGGRETQYF. The CDR3 DNA sequence: TGCGCCAGCAGTGGGACTAGCGGGGGAAGGGAGACCCAGTACTTC. V and J are TRBV10-2 and TRBJ2-5, with 13 positions matching TRBD2. V shed 4 bases, J shed 5 bases, and the junction held 4 bases outside the gene matches. The CDR3 contains 15 residues. The V gene's germline CDR1 is WSHSY and CDR2 SAAADI.

V and J are TRBV30 and TRBJ1-2; 8 bases are shared with TRBD1. Germline trimming cut 4 bases from V and 3 bases from J; bases unmatched to any gene: 4. The CDR3 is 13 amino acids. CDR1 and CDR2 from the germline V gene are GTSNPN and SVGIG (reference sequence). The CDR3 sequence is CAWTGQADYGYTF. DNA of the CDR3: TGTGCCTGGACGGGACAGGCAGACTATGGCTACACCTTC.

The chain has TRBV7-2 and TRBJ2-7; the match to TRBD1 covers 7 bases. V shed 5 bases and J 6 bases; nucleotides not matched to a gene: 13. The germline V gene encodes CDR1 SGHTA and CDR2 FQGNSA. The CDR3 runs to 15 residues. The CDR3 protein is CASSKDRAIPGEQYF. The CDR3 region has the DNA TGTGCCAGCAGCAAAGACAGGGCAATACCAGGCGAGCAGTACTTC. The entire variable domain, with the rest obtained from reference TRBV7-2 and TRBJ2-7, is as follows: GAGVSQSPSNKVTEKGKDVELRCDPISGHTALYWYRQSLGQGLEFLIYFQGNSAPDKSGLPSDRFSAERTGGSVSTLTIQRTQQEDSAVYLCASSKDRAIPGEQYFGPGTRLTVT.

On this clone: The same CDR3 is also encoded by other DNA sequences in this sample. In nucleotides, the CDR3 is TGTGCCAGCAGCGAACCGTACGAGCAGTACTTC. This codes for CASSEPYEQYF. This chain uses TRBV6-1 with TRBJ2-7; no clear D gene. Trimming removed 6 bases at V and 4 bases at J, with 7 bases between. This CDR3 region has 11 residues. Per germline, CDR1 MNHNS and CDR2 SASEGT.

The genes are TRBV15 and TRBJ2-7; TRBD1 might be the D (5 bases). The CDR3 extends over 17 amino acids. Germline loops: CDR1 LNHNV, CDR2 YYDKDF (reference sequence). V was trimmed by 0 bases and J by 2 bases, leaving 17 bases between them. In DNA form, the CDR3 reads TGTGCCACCAGCAGAGATGGGATAGACAGCTCCACCTACGAGCAGTACTTC. It codes for CATSRDGIDSSTYEQYF.

This rearrangement joins TRBV19 to TRBJ2-1, with TRBD2 matching over 9 bases. CDR3 length: 13 residues. Trimming cost V 6 bases and J 3 bases; bases outside gene matches: 0. From germline, CDR1 is LNHDA and CDR2 SQIVND (reference sequence). The CDR3: CASRLAGYNEQFF. CDR3 sequence (DNA): TGTGCCAGTAGACTAGCGGGCTACAATGAGCAGTTCTTC.

The chain combines TRBV6-1 with TRBJ1-3; D ambiguous. The CDR3 has 15 amino acids. V lost 0 bases and J lost 0, with 6 bases in between. CDR1 is MNHNS and CDR2 is SASEGT in the germline V gene. The CDR3: CASSEAPSSGNTIYF. The CDR3 DNA reads as TGTGCCAGCAGTGAAGCGCCCAGCTCTGGAAACACCATATATTTT.

The chain combines TRBV7-9 with TRBJ2-7; 9 bases are shared with TRBD1. The CDR3 runs 16 residues. In germline, CDR1 is SEHNR, CDR2 FQNEAQ (reference sequence). V gave up 4 bases and J gave up 2 bases; unmatched junction bases: 9. The CDR3 spells CASSSTGTGKAYEQYF. The DNA for the CDR3 is TGTGCCAGCAGCTCCACCGGGACAGGGAAGGCCTACGAGCAGTACTTC.

A word on this clone: The sample carries other DNA sequences with the same CDR3. The V call is TRBV19, the J call TRBJ1-1; D unresolved. The germline V and J ends were trimmed by 6 bases and 2 bases, with 10 bases remaining between them. Germline lookup yields CDR1 LNHDA and CDR2 SQIVND (reference sequence). This CDR3 comprises 13 residues. CDR3 residues: CASSARGNTEAFF. The CDR3 nucleotides are TGTGCCAGTAGCGCGCGAGGTAACACTGAAGCTTTCTTT.

The chain uses TRBV10-1 and TRBJ1-5; D perhaps matches TRBD1 (6 bases). The CDR3 is 13 amino acids. Trimming took 6 bases from V and 8 from J, leaving 14 bases between them. Germline assignment: CDR1 WNHNN and CDR2 SYGVQD (reference sequence). CDR3 bases: TGCGCCAGCAGAAACAGGGTAATTAAGCCCCAGCATTTT. Protein sequence: CASRNRVIKPQHF.

This chain connects TRBV4-1 to TRBJ1-1; perhaps TRBD1 as D (5 bases). CDR3 length: 14 amino acids. CDR1 is MGHRA and CDR2 is YSYEKL in the germline V gene. Trimming shortened V by 2 bases and J by 2 bases, and 9 bases separated the two germline ends. The CDR3 DNA is TGCGCCAGCAGCCAATTTGGACAAAACACTGAAGCTTTCTTT. Encoded protein: CASSQFGQNTEAFF.